A selection of T cell receptor beta chains follows, all from one sample in a study of blood T cell repertoires in COVID-19. Profiling relied on immunoSEQ multiplex PCR, and the TCRdb table lists in-frame clones only, not all of them. The sample has over 35,000 clones, 55% to 75% seen once. Sequenced input: peripheral blood. These receptors were taken from a man at least 80 years old with acute or convalescent COVID-19. Both conserved end residues are part of each CDR3. A D gene is named only where the DNA matches it firmly. Size tells how often a clone was seen (once, few, many) or the class of an expanded clone, and some rows leave it out.

size | J | V | D | CDR3 | DNA
NA | TRBJ1-2 | TRBV6-6 | NA | CASRPAVGYTF | TGTGCCAGCAGGCCAGCGGTGGGCTACACCTTC
NA | TRBJ1-6 | TRBV6-2/TRBV6-3 | NA | CASSGSRRGYFSLHF | TGTGCCAGCAGTGGGAGCCGAAGGGGGTATTTCTCCCTCCACTTT
few | TRBJ2-3 | TRBV7-9 | NA | CASSSSIPIPDTQYF | TGTGCCAGCAGCTCTAGTATCCCCATCCCAGATACGCAGTATTTT
NA | TRBJ2-3 | TRBV10-3 | NA | CAIGTSGNPQDTQYF | TGTGCCATCGGAACATCCGGGAACCCACAAGATACGCAGTATTTT
few | TRBJ1-1 | TRBV6-5 | NA | CASSLRGGVKAFF | TGTGCCAGCAGTTTGAGGGGGGGGGTGAAAGCTTTCTTT
NA | TRBJ2-2 | TRBV5-1 | TRBD2 | CASSLISGSEGELFF | TGCGCCAGCAGCCTAATTAGCGGGAGTGAGGGGGAGCTGTTTTTT
NA | TRBJ2-3 | TRBV3-1/TRBV3-2 | TRBD2 | CASSRTSGGGTDTQYF | TGTGCCAGCAGCCGGACTAGCGGGGGGGGCACAGATACGCAGTATTTT
many | TRBJ2-1 | TRBV7-7 | NA | CASSSGKSRNEQFF | TGTGCCAGCAGCTCCGGTAAAAGCCGCAATGAGCAGTTCTTC
few | TRBJ1-2 | TRBV4-3 | NA | CASSHPDRGTDGYTF | TGCGCCAGCAGCCATCCGGACAGAGGGACCGATGGCTACACCTTC
NA | TRBJ1-6 | TRBV7-6 | NA | CASSLGQPNSPLHF | TGTGCCAGCAGCTTAGGACAGCCCAATTCACCCCTCCACTTT
NA | TRBJ2-3 | TRBV7-9 | NA | CASSLSFSTKGVHF | TGTGCCAGCAGCTTATCCTTCTCAACCAAAGGGGTGCATTTT
NA | TRBJ2-5 | TRBV11-2 | NA | CASRRGQGGKQETQYF | TGTGCCAGCAGAAGAGGTCAAGGGGGTAAACAAGAGACCCAGTACTTC
NA | TRBJ1-2 | TRBV2 | NA | CASSEGWGQIHYGYTF | TGTGCCAGCAGTGAGGGGTGGGGACAAATCCACTATGGCTACACCTTC
few | TRBJ2-7 | TRBV11-2 | TRBD2 | CASRTTSLSYEQYF | TGTGCCAGCAGGACGACTAGCCTTTCCTACGAGCAGTACTTC
NA | TRBJ1-4 | TRBV18 | NA | CASSPLQRPSRGNNEKLFF | TGTGCCAGCTCACCACTCCAGAGGCCGTCCCGGGGGAATAATGAAAAACTGTTTTTT
few | TRBJ2-2 | TRBV18 | TRBD2 | CASSATSGANTGELFF | TGTGCCAGCTCAGCAACTAGCGGAGCGAACACCGGGGAGCTGTTTTTT
NA | TRBJ2-3 | TRBV19 | TRBD2 | CASSDGLAELFFDTQYF | TGTGCCAGTAGTGATGGACTAGCGGAGCTGTTCTTTGATACGCAGTATTTT
few | TRBJ2-1 | TRBV9 | TRBD2 | CASSATGTSGAKGEQFF | TGTGCCAGCAGCGCGACCGGGACTAGCGGAGCCAAGGGTGAGCAGTTCTTC
NA | TRBJ1-5 | TRBV6-4 | NA | CASSIYPNQPQHF | TGTGCCAGCAGTATTTATCCTAATCAGCCCCAGCATTTT
NA | TRBJ1-2 | TRBV6-5 | NA | CASPGRRAYGYTF | TGTGCCAGTCCCGGGAGAAGGGCCTATGGCTACACCTTC
NA | TRBJ2-7 | TRBV29-1 | TRBD1 | CSVLKLRDSSYEQYF | TGCAGCGTTCTAAAACTCCGGGACAGCTCGTACGAGCAGTACTTC
NA | TRBJ2-1 | TRBV15 | NA | CATSYSGWGRIDSYNEQFF | TGTGCCACCAGCTATTCAGGCTGGGGGCGAATTGATTCCTACAATGAGCAGTTCTTC
NA | TRBJ2-7 | TRBV6-5 | TRBD2 | CASSYSRLAGSYEQYF | TGTGCCAGCAGTTACTCGAGACTAGCGGGATCCTACGAGCAGTACTTC
few | TRBJ1-5 | TRBV11-3 | NA | CASSSEQGQPQHF | TGTGCCAGCAGCTCTGAACAGGGTCAGCCCCAGCATTTT
NA | TRBJ2-1 | TRBV6-5 | TRBD1 | CASSYSTGGGYNEQFF | TGTGCCAGCAGTTACTCAACAGGGGGCGGTTACAATGAGCAGTTCTTC
once | TRBJ1-2 | TRBV10-1 | TRBD1 | CASSRDRAYGYTF | TGCGCCAGCAGTCGGGACAGGGCCTATGGCTACACCTTC
NA | TRBJ1-2 | TRBV6-5 | TRBD1 | CASRPPGQGGDGYTF | TGTGCCAGCAGGCCCCCGGGACAGGGGGGAGATGGCTACACCTTC
NA | TRBJ2-7 | TRBV4-1 | NA | CASSQAGHSYEQYF | TGCGCCAGCAGCCAAGCGGGACACTCCTACGAGCAGTACTTC
NA | TRBJ2-7 | TRBV5-1 | NA | CASSLAEEQYF | TGCGCCAGCAGCTTGGCTGAGGAGCAGTACTTC
medium-sized | TRBJ1-1 | TRBV5-6 | NA | CASSLGGNMNTEAFF | TGTGCCAGCAGCTTGGGCGGGAACATGAACACTGAAGCTTTCTTT
NA | TRBJ1-5 | TRBV7-8 | TRBD1 | CASSLHRGPSQPQHF | TGTGCCAGCAGCCTACACAGGGGGCCGAGTCAGCCCCAGCATTTT
NA | TRBJ2-4 | TRBV7-9 | TRBD1 | CASHKDRGPASKNIQYF | TGTGCCTCTCATAAGGACAGGGGGCCCGCATCCAAAAACATTCAGTACTTC
NA | TRBJ1-1 | TRBV6-2/TRBV6-3 | NA | CASSSPPTGNTEAFF | TGTGCCAGCAGTTCCCCCCCAACAGGGAACACTGAAGCTTTCTTT
NA | TRBJ1-6 | TRBV7-3 | NA | CASSLSGVYNSPLHF | TGTGCCAGCAGCTTATCGGGGGTGTATAATTCACCCCTCCACTTT
few | TRBJ1-2 | TRBV30 | NA | CAWLSAGRRGYTF | TGTGCCTGGCTATCCGCGGGCCGAAGAGGCTACACCTTC
NA | TRBJ1-2 | TRBV6-5 | NA | CASCPARGGYTF | TGTGCCAGCTGTCCAGCCAGAGGGGGCTACACCTTC
NA | TRBJ1-6 | TRBV6-5 | NA | CASSLSGRYSPLHF | TGTGCCAGCAGTCTAAGTGGGCGTTATTCACCCCTCCACTTT